The 15 T cell receptor beta chains below were found in one sample sequenced in a study of shared clonotypes between healthy human individuals. Measured with immunoSEQ multiplex PCR; TCRdb has only the in-frame clones, and not every one. The data hold some 1,900,000 clones, with approximately 95% observed a single time. CD45RO-negative, CCR7-positively selected cells formed the naive CD8 fraction, excluding terminally differentiated effector memory CD45RA+ cells. Input material: naive CD8+ T cells sorted from blood. The source is a man younger than 35 in good health.

This clone was detected only a few times. V is TRBV30 and J is TRBJ1-1; 7 bases are a match to TRBD1. CDR1 is GTSNPN, CDR2 SVGIG, per germline (reference sequence). Trimming cost V 0 bases and J 1 base; bases outside gene matches: 5. CDR3 length equals 15 residues. DNA of the CDR3: TGTGCCTGGAGTGTACCGAGACAGGGGAACACTGAAGCTTTCTTT. Its protein product is CAWSVPRQGNTEAFF.

The gene calls are TRBV4-1 and TRBJ2-7; TRBD1 agrees at 7 bases. Losses at the gene ends were 6 bases for V and 6 bases for J; bases not matched to a gene: 11. CDR3 length: 14 residues. Per germline, CDR1 MGHRA and CDR2 YSYEKL. The DNA of the CDR3 is TGCGCCAGCAGACCTACACAGGGGTGGGGCGAGCAGTACTTC. Its protein product is CASRPTQGWGEQYF.

This chain connects TRBV29-1 to TRBJ2-2; D call uncertain. Trimming removed 4 bases from V and 0 bases from J, with 6 bases in between. CDR3 length: 13 amino acids. The germline gives CDR1 SQVTM, CDR2 ANQGSEA. The CDR3 here is CSVVGTNTGELFF. CDR3 bases: TGCAGCGTTGTAGGGACGAACACCGGGGAGCTGTTTTTT.

In its sample, this clone was seen a few times. This same CDR3 is encoded by further DNA sequences in the sample. This chain connects TRBV19 to TRBJ2-7; D is tentatively TRBD1 or TRBD2 (6 bases each). This CDR3 has 12 amino acids. The ends were cut back, 3 bases at V and 5 bases at J, with 8 bases in the middle. The germline gives CDR1 LNHDA, CDR2 SQIVND (reference sequence). The CDR3 protein is CASSIGGNEQYF. The CDR3 DNA reads as TGTGCCAGTAGTATCGGGGGCAACGAGCAGTACTTC.

On this clone: Other DNA sequences in the sample encode the same CDR3. J is TRBJ1-1 and V is TRBV7-9, with a tentative D call TRBD1 (6 bases). Trimming removed 4 bases at V and 0 bases at J, with 12 bases between. CDR1 is SEHNR, CDR2 FQNEAQ, per germline (reference sequence). The CDR3 loop spans 15 amino acids. The CDR3 DNA is TGTGCCAGCAGCTCTGCGGGGACACTGAACACTGAAGCTTTCTTT. Translating gives CASSSAGTLNTEAFF.

V is TRBV19 and J is TRBJ2-3, with D unresolved. Trimming removed 5 bases at V and 5 bases at J, with 11 bases between. Germline V gives CDR1 LNHDA, CDR2 SQIVND (reference sequence). The CDR3 contains 13 residues. The CDR3 DNA is TGTGCCAGTAGTGTCGACCTCGAAGATACGCAGTATTTT. Translated, it gives CASSVDLEDTQYF.

The rearrangement links TRBV11-2 to TRBJ2-7; D is perhaps TRBD1 or TRBD2 (6 bases each). Germline V lookup: CDR1 SGHAT, CDR2 FQNNGV. V was cut by 4 bases and J by 3 bases, with 16 bases left in between. This CDR3 is 15 amino acids long. The CDR3 DNA reads as TGTGCCAGCAGCTCGGGTAAGGGGGGTCTCTACGAGCAGTACTTC. This gives the protein CASSSGKGGLYEQYF. The variable domain in full, with the rest retrieved from reference TRBV11-2 and TRBJ2-7, is EAGVAQSPRYKIIEKRQSVAFWCNPISGHATLYWYQQILGQGPKLLIQFQNNGVVDDSQLPKDRFSAERLKGVDSTLKIQPAKLEDSAVYLCASSSGKGGLYEQYFGPGTRLTVT.

This chain joins TRBV19 and TRBJ2-7, with TRBD1 matching over 8 bases. Per the germline V gene, CDR1 is LNHDA and CDR2 is SQIVND (reference sequence). There are 14 residues in the CDR3. With V trimmed by 4 bases and J by 4 bases, 6 bases remained unmatched. CDR3 region: CASSTTGGSYEQYF. CDR3 sequence (DNA): TGTGCCAGTAGTACTACAGGGGGTTCATACGAGCAGTACTTC.

This chain connects TRBV13 to TRBJ2-1; 9 bases align to TRBD2. Germline trimming cut 2 bases from V and 8 bases from J; bases unmatched to any gene: 7. CDR3 length: 15 residues. Germline V gene lookup returns CDR1 PRHDT and CDR2 FYEKMQ (reference sequence). The CDR3 sequence: CASSLLAGGLDEQFF. CDR3 coding DNA: TGTGCCAGCAGCTTATTGGCGGGGGGGCTGGATGAGCAGTTCTTC.

This rearrangement joins TRBV19 to TRBJ2-1, with a tentative D call TRBD2 (6 bases). Germline CDR1 is LNHDA and CDR2 is SQIVND (reference sequence). The germline V and J ends were trimmed by 1 base and 3 bases, with 16 bases remaining between them. The CDR3 length is 17 residues. The CDR3 DNA is TGTGCCAGTAGTATAGTACTAGCAATCTTAGTCTACAATGAGCAGTTCTTC. Protein sequence: CASSIVLAILVYNEQFF.

V and J are TRBV19 and TRBJ1-1; weak D call: TRBD1 (5 bases). The CDR3 extends over 15 amino acids. Trimming took 8 bases from V and 4 from J, leaving 20 bases between them. Germline V gene sequence: CDR1 LNHDA, CDR2 SQIVND (reference sequence). The CDR3 is CASVEVEGLGTEAFF. CDR3 nucleotides: TGTGCCAGTGTTGAAGTCGAGGGGCTTGGCACTGAAGCTTTCTTT.

CDR3: CASSLAQDPYEQYF. CDR3 sequence (DNA): TGTGCCAGCAGTTTAGCCCAGGACCCCTACGAGCAGTACTTC. The chain recombines TRBV27 with TRBJ2-7, with D hard to call. With 2 bases removed from V and 2 bases from J, the gap between germline ends came to 10 bases. CDR1 is MNHEY, CDR2 SMNVEV, per germline (reference sequence). This CDR3 comprises 14 residues.

The chain is built from TRBV5-4 and TRBJ1-2; D gene uncertain. Trimming took off 2 bases at V and 10 bases at J, with 9 bases between the two ends. Per germline, CDR1 SGHNT and CDR2 YYREEE (reference sequence). The CDR3 runs 11 residues. CDR3 in DNA: TGTGCCAGCAGCTTAGATGGTTTCTACACCTTC. This gives the protein CASSLDGFYTF.

The chain links TRBV6-5 to TRBJ2-1; D is possibly TRBD2 (5 bases). V lost 0 bases and J lost 3, with 12 bases in between. The CDR3 contains 16 residues. Germline V gives CDR1 MNHEY, CDR2 SVGAGI. The CDR3 here is CASSYSTGIVYNEQFF. The CDR3 DNA sequence: TGTGCCAGCAGTTACTCGACGGGAATAGTCTACAATGAGCAGTTCTTC.

The chain uses TRBV4-3 and TRBJ1-2; 7 bases match TRBD1. The CDR3 is 19 residues long. Germline lookup yields CDR1 LGHNA and CDR2 YSLEER. J gave up 3 bases and V 5 bases, and 21 bases lay outside the gene matches. The CDR3 protein is CASSEYEMLTGEGYYGYTF. Written as DNA, the CDR3 is TGCGCCAGCAGCGAATATGAGATGCTTACAGGGGAGGGTTACTATGGCTACACCTTC.